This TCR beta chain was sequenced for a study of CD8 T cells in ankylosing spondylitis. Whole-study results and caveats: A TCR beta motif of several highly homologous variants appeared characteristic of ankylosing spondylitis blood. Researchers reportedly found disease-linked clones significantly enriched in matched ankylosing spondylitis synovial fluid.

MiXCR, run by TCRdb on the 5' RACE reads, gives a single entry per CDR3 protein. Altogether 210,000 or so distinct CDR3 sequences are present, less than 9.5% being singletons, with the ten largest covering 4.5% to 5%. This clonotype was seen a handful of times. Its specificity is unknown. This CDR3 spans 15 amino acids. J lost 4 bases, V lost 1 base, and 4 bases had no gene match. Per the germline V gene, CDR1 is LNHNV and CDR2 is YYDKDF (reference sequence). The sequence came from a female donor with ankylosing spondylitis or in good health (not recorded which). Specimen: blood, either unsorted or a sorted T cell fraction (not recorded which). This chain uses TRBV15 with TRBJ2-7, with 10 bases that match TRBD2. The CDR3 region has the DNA TGTGCCACCAGCAGAGGGACTAGCGGAGGTTACGAGCAGTACTTC. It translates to CATSRGTSGGYEQYF.